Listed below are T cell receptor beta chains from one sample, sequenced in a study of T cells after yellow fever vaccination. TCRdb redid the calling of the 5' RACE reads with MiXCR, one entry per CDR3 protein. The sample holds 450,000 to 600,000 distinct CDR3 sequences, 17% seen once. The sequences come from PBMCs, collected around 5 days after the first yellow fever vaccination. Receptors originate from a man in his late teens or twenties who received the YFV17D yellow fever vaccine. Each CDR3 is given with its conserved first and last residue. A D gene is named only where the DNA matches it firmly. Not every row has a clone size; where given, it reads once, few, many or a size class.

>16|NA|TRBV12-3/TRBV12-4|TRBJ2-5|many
CASSFWGVEYQETQYF
TGTGCCAGCAGTTTCTGGGGCGTTGAGTACCAAGAGACCCAGTACTTC
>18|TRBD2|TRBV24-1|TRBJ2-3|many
CATSAGLAGGSYTDTQYF
TGTGCCACCAGTGCAGGACTAGCGGGGGGCTCCTACACAGATACGCAGTATTTT
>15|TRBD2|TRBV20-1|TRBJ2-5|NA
CSASDLAGGRETQYF
TGCAGTGCTAGTGACCTAGCGGGGGGGAGAGAGACCCAGTACTTC
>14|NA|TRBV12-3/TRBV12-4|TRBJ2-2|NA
CASSFGGRTGELFF
TGTGCCAGCAGTTTTGGGGGGCGGACCGGGGAGCTGTTTTTT
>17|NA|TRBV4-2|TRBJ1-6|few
CASSQDLQSSYNSPLHF
TGTGCCAGCAGCCAGGACTTACAGAGCTCCTATAATTCACCCCTCCACTTT
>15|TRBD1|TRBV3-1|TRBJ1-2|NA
CASSQGRDRGYGYTF
TGTGCCAGCAGCCAAGGCCGGGACAGGGGCTATGGCTACACCTTC
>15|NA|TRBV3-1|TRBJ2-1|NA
CASSQLPARYNEQFF
TGTGCCAGCAGCCAGTTACCCGCGCGATACAATGAGCAGTTCTTC
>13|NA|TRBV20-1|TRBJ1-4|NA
CSASIVTNEKLFF
TGCAGTGCCTCGATAGTGACTAATGAAAAACTGTTTTTT
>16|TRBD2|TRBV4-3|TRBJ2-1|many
CASSQEVAGGYNEQFF
TGCGCCAGCAGCCAAGAGGTAGCGGGGGGTTACAATGAGCAGTTCTTC
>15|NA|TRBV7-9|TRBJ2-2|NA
CASSLVGGDTGELFF
TGTGCCAGCAGCTTAGTTGGGGGCGACACCGGGGAGCTGTTTTTT
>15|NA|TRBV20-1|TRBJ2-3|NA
CSAASRGDWSDTQYF
TGCAGTGCTGCTTCCAGGGGAGATTGGTCAGATACGCAGTATTTT
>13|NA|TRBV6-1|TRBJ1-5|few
CASSESEGQPQHF
TGTGCCAGCAGTGAATCCGAGGGGCAGCCCCAGCATTTT
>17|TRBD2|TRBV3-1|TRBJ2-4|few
CASSQGGLAGAKNIQYF
TGTGCCAGCAGCCAGGGCGGACTAGCGGGGGCCAAAAACATTCAGTACTTC
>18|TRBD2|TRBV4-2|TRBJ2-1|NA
CASSRGLAGTTSYNEQFF
TGTGCCAGCAGCCGGGGACTAGCGGGGACAACCTCCTACAATGAGCAGTTCTTC
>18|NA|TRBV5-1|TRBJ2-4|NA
CASSLGRWGTLAKNIQYF
TGCGCCAGCAGCTTGGGTCGGTGGGGAACGCTAGCCAAAAACATTCAGTACTTC
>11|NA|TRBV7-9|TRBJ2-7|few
CASSTPDEQYF
TGTGCCAGCAGCACCCCAGACGAGCAGTACTTC
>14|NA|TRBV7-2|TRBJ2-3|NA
CASSHRASTDTQYF
TGTGCCAGCAGCCATCGAGCTAGCACAGATACGCAGTATTTT
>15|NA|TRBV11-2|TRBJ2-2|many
CASSFLIENTGELFF
TGTGCCAGCAGCTTTTTGATAGAGAACACCGGGGAGCTGTTTTTT
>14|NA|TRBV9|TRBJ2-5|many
CASSVVGTQETQYF
TGTGCCAGCAGCGTAGTGGGGACCCAAGAGACCCAGTACTTC
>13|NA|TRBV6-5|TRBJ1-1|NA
CASSYWWNTEAFF
TGTGCCAGCAGTTACTGGTGGAACACTGAAGCTTTCTTT
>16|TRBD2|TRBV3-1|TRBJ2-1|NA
CASSTRTSGLYNEQFF
TGTGCCAGCAGCACCCGGACTAGCGGGCTCTACAATGAGCAGTTCTTC
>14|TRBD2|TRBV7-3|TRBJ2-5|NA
CASRSAGGVETQYF
TGTGCCAGCAGGTCCGCGGGGGGCGTGGAGACCCAGTACTTC
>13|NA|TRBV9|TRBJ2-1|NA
CASSVVGGSEQFF
TGTGCCAGCAGCGTAGTAGGGGGGAGCGAGCAGTTCTTC
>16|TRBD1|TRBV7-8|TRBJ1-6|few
CASSLAGGTANSPLHF
TGTGCCAGCAGCTTAGCGGGAGGGACAGCTAATTCACCCCTCCACTTT
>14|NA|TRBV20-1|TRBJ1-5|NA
CSAIRGGSNQPQHF
TGCAGTGCTATAAGGGGGGGGAGCAATCAGCCCCAGCATTTT
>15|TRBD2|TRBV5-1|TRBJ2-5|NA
CASRRTSGGFETQYF
TGCGCCAGCAGGCGGACTAGCGGGGGTTTTGAGACCCAGTACTTC
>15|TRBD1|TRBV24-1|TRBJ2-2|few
CATSDGQGASGELFF
TGTGCCACCAGTGATGGCCAGGGGGCCAGCGGGGAGCTGTTTTTT
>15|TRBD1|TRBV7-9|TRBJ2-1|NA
CASSPGQGLYNEQFF
TGTGCCAGCAGTCCGGGACAGGGGCTTTACAATGAGCAGTTCTTC
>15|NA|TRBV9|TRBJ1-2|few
CASSVAKGGSYGYTF
TGTGCCAGCAGCGTAGCGAAGGGTGGGAGCTATGGCTACACCTTC
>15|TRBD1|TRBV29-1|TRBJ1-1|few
CSVGPLRQGEAEAFF
TGCAGCGTTGGTCCCCTTCGACAGGGGGAGGCTGAAGCTTTCTTT
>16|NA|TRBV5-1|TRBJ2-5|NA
CASRLTSLAPQETQYF
TGCGCCAGCAGATTGACGTCACTAGCTCCCCAAGAGACCCAGTACTTC
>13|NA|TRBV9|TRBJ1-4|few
CASSTSSGAKLFF
TGTGCCAGCAGCACCTCATCGGGGGCAAAACTGTTTTTT
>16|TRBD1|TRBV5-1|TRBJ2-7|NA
CASSPPTGTGTYEQYF
TGCGCCAGCAGTCCCCCTACCGGGACAGGGACCTACGAGCAGTACTTC
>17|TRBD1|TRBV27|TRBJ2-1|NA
CASSFFWGETGENEQFF
TGTGCCAGCAGTTTCTTTTGGGGCGAAACAGGGGAAAATGAGCAGTTCTTC
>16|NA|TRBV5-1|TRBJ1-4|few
CASSLMYRGPIEKLFF
TGCGCCAGCAGCTTAATGTATCGGGGACCCATTGAAAAACTGTTTTTT
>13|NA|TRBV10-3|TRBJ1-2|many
CAISGGGHYGYTF
TGTGCCATCAGTGGTGGAGGGCACTATGGCTACACCTTC
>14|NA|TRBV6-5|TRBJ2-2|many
CASSLDFYTGELFF
TGTGCCAGCAGTTTGGACTTCTACACCGGGGAGCTGTTTTTT
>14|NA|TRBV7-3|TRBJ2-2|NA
CASSLIRDTGELFF
TGTGCCAGCAGCTTAATTAGAGACACCGGGGAGCTGTTTTTT
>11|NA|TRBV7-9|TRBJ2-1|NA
CASSPGLYEFF
TGTGCCAGCAGCCCGGGACTGTATGAGTTCTTC
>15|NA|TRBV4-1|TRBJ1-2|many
CASSQDSKVNYGYTF
TGCGCCAGCAGCCAAGATAGCAAGGTTAACTATGGCTACACCTTC
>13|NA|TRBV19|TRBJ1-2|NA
CATFPGTIYGYTF
TGTGCCACCTTTCCCGGGACAATATATGGCTACACCTTC
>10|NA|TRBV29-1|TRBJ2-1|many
CSVDTVQQFF
TGCAGCGTTGATACAGTACAGCAGTTCTTC
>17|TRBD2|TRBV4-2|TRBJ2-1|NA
CASSQELLASPYNEQFF
TGTGCCAGCAGCCAGGAACTACTAGCGTCCCCCTACAATGAGCAGTTCTTC
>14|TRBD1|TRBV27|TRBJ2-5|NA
CASRPGQYKETQYF
TGTGCCAGCCGACCGGGACAGTACAAAGAGACCCAGTACTTC
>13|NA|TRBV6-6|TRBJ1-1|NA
CASRNDGNTEAFF
TGTGCCAGCAGAAACGACGGGAACACTGAAGCTTTCTTT
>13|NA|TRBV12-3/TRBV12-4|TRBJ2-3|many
CASSFLGTDTQYF
TGTGCCAGCAGTTTTCTCGGCACAGATACGCAGTATTTT
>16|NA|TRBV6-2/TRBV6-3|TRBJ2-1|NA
CASSYSSRRTGNEQFF
TGTGCCAGCAGTTACTCGAGTAGACGCACGGGCAATGAGCAGTTCTTC
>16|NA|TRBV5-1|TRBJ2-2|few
CASSWGPGPNTGELFF
TGCGCCAGCAGCTGGGGACCGGGACCCAACACCGGGGAGCTGTTTTTT
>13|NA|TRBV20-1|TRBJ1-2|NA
CSARDGRLDGYTF
TGCAGTGCTAGAGATGGCAGATTAGATGGCTACACCTTC
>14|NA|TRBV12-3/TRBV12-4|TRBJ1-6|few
CASMLGPTTAPLHF
TGTGCCAGCATGTTGGGACCAACAACAGCACCCCTCCACTTT
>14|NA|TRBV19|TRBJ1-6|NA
CASLGVNSGSPLHF
TGTGCCAGCCTCGGGGTCAACAGTGGTTCACCCCTCCACTTT
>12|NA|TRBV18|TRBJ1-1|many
CASSLQRAEAFF
TGTGCCAGCTCACTCCAAAGGGCTGAAGCTTTCTTT
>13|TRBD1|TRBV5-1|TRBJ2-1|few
CASSSTTGVGQFF
TGCGCCAGCAGTTCCACGACAGGGGTTGGGCAGTTCTTC